The 10 T cell receptor beta chains listed next were all sequenced from one sample in a study of blood T cells in healthy people across ages. The second PCR ran about 6 to 12 cycles with a sample-barcoded 5' primer and J-beta primers. TCRdb independently ran MiXCR on the 5' RACE reads; one entry per CDR3 protein. The table lists 1 million or so distinct CDR3 sequences, almost 25% of them singletons, with approximately 0.7% in the top ten. This same sample was also part of a study on T cells of mothers and their children.

The sequencing sample was made of blood. All receptors derive from a girl aged 2 to 10 in good health.

This clonotype was observed a handful of times. This chain uses TRBV9 with TRBJ2-1; D is ambiguous. V was trimmed by 0 bases and J by 5 bases, leaving 9 bases between them. CDR3 length equals 14 residues. Per germline, CDR1 SGDLS and CDR2 YYNGEE. The CDR3 region is CASSVVDVHNEQFF. The CDR3 coding sequence is TGTGCCAGCAGCGTAGTGGACGTTCACAATGAGCAGTTCTTC.

This clonotype has just a few counts. This chain connects TRBV7-2 to TRBJ2-3, with 9 bases matching TRBD2. Looked up from germline, CDR1 is SGHTA and CDR2 is FQGNSA. V gave up 1 base and J gave up 6 bases; unmatched junction bases: 8. The CDR3 length is 16 residues. CDR3 sequence (DNA): TGTGCCAGCAGCTTAGAACTAGCGGGCTCGGGGGATACGCAGTATTTT. Translation gives CASSLELAGSGDTQYF.

This clonotype was seen a handful of times. This chain connects TRBV7-8 to TRBJ2-5, with 11 bases identical to TRBD2. The J call is doubtful: the DNA matches TRBJ2-7 better. CDR3 size: 15 residues. Germline loops: CDR1 SGHVS, CDR2 FQNEAQ. The CDR3 reads CASSQYKTSGIEQYF. DNA for the CDR3: TGTGCCAGCAGCCAATATAAGACTAGCGGGATCGAGCAGTACTTC.

The rearrangement links TRBV7-9 to TRBJ2-5, with a possible D match to TRBD1 (8 bases). Trimming removed 2 bases at V and 4 bases at J, with 17 bases between. CDR1 and CDR2 from the germline V gene are SEHNR and FQNEAQ (reference sequence). This CDR3 is 16 amino acids long. CDR3 sequence reads: CASSLWTTGEGETQYF. Written as DNA, the CDR3 is TGTGCCAGCAGCTTATGGACGACAGGGGAGGGAGAGACCCAGTACTTC.

The chain couples TRBV29-1 to TRBJ2-5; D unclear. The V gene lost 6 bases and the J gene lost 1 base, with 12 bases spanning the gap. The CDR3 length is 13 residues. In germline, CDR1 is SQVTM, CDR2 ANQGSEA. The CDR3 DNA is TGCAGCGTGGCCCCCGGATCCCAAGAGACCCAGTACTTC. It specifies CSVAPGSQETQYF.

This clonotype has just a few counts. The J gene is TRBJ1-4, the V gene TRBV6-1, with D perhaps matching TRBD1 (5 bases). The V gene's germline CDR1 is MNHNS and CDR2 SASEGT. The V gene lost 4 bases and the J gene lost 8 bases, with 11 bases spanning the gap. This CDR3 has 13 residues. This chain's CDR3 is CASSVGAGEKLFF. In nucleotides, the CDR3 is TGTGCCAGCAGTGTAGGGGCAGGGGAAAAACTGTTTTTT.

The rearrangement uses TRBV5-1 and TRBJ2-7; TRBD2 agrees at 13 bases. The CDR3 runs 17 residues. With 0 bases clipped from V and 0 bases from J, the junction kept 3 bases outside the gene matches. Germline CDR1 SGHRS, CDR2 YFSETQ. CDR3 bases: TGCGCCAGCAGCTTGGGGACTAGCGGGAGAACCTCCTACGAGCAGTACTTC. This translates into CASSLGTSGRTSYEQYF.

V and J are TRBV2 and TRBJ1-4, with a weak D call TRBD1 (6 bases). Germline CDR1 and CDR2: SNHLY and FYNNEI. V lost 5 bases and J 2 bases, leaving 18 bases between the germline ends. The CDR3 has 17 residues. The CDR3 sequence is CASSPGQGIGTNEKLFF. The CDR3 DNA reads TGTGCCAGCAGTCCCGGCCAGGGGATAGGGACTAATGAAAAACTGTTTTTT.

This chain links TRBV28 with TRBJ2-1; 8 positions match TRBD2. V lost 5 bases and J lost 4; bases outside the gene matches: 13. This CDR3 comprises 17 residues. Germline CDR1 reads MDHEN; CDR2 reads SYDVKM. CDR3 nucleotide sequence: TGTGCCAGCAGTGGGTCGGGACTAGACTATATTTACAATGAGCAGTTCTTC. Protein: CASSGSGLDYIYNEQFF.

The chain couples TRBV25-1 to TRBJ2-1; maybe TRBD2 (7 bases). The V gene lost 6 bases and the J gene lost 7 bases, with 19 bases spanning the gap. The CDR3 has 15 amino acids. The V gene's germline CDR1 is MGHDK and CDR2 SYGVNS. The CDR3 is CASRDRGGGVNEQFF. CDR3 coding DNA: TGTGCCAGCAGGGACCGTGGAGGGGGGGTTAATGAGCAGTTCTTC.